These 21 T cell receptor beta chains share one sample of origin, sequenced in a study of cytomegalovirus exposure and HLA in healthy donors (dated by TCRdb to about 2017). The receptor library was made with the immunoSEQ multiplex PCR assay. The multiplex PCR relied on a mix of 60 forward primers for TCR Vbeta segments and 13 reverse primers for TCR Jbeta segments. Entries here come from immuneACCESS through TCRdb and include only in-frame sequences with V and J called. Some clones fail to appear in such tables; in the studies checked, an unresolved V gene covers under half of the shortfall, and the cause of the remainder is unknown. The sample records 150,000 to 200,000 clones, around 65% of which are singletons. The ten largest make up 2.5% to 3.5% of the sample. Sequencing was performed on PBMCs. These receptors were taken from a woman between 35 and 50 years old in good health and CMV-seropositive.

The genes are TRBV7-2 and TRBJ2-1; 8 bases map to TRBD2. CDR3 length: 16 residues. J was trimmed by 6 bases and V by 1 base; bases with no gene match: 8. Germline-derived CDR1 and CDR2 are SGHTA and FQGNSA. CDR3 sequence: CASSLVGGRSGNEQFF. CDR3 DNA: TGTGCCAGCAGCTTAGTCGGCGGGAGGAGTGGCAATGAGCAGTTCTTC.

The J gene is TRBJ1-2, the V gene TRBV11-2; 7 bases line up with TRBD1. The CDR3 consists of 13 residues. Unmatched junction bases numbered 3, after V lost 1 base and J lost 7 bases. Looked up from germline, CDR1 is SGHAT and CDR2 is FQNNGV. CDR3 nucleotides: TGTGCCAGCAGCTTAGTAGAGGGGGCTGGCTACACCTTC. Translating it yields CASSLVEGAGYTF.

This clone is a singleton in its sample. An end of the junction differs from the germline gene, which may be a read error. This chain connects TRBV6-1 to TRBJ1-2; possibly TRBD1 for D (6 bases). CDR1 and CDR2 (germline): MNHNS, SASEGT. This CDR3 contains 14 residues. The CDR3 is CASSLDSLGYGYPF. CDR3 in DNA: TGTGCCAGCAGTTTGGACAGCCTTGGCTATGGCTACCCCTTC.

J is TRBJ1-5 and V is TRBV28; tentatively, D is TRBD1 (5 bases). Deletions cut 6 bases from V and 6 bases from J, with 18 bases between. CDR1 is MDHEN, CDR2 SYDVKM, per germline. The CDR3 is made up of 15 amino acids. The CDR3 loop is CASRSPGRGTQPQHF. Written as DNA, the CDR3 is TGTGCCAGCAGGTCTCCGGGACGGGGGACTCAGCCCCAGCATTTT.

The V gene is TRBV21-1, the J gene TRBJ2-1; TRBD1, the table's D call, was not compared with the DNA. TRBV21-1 is described as a pseudogene. CDR3 length: 15 residues. The CDR3 nucleotides are TGTGCCAGCAGCAAAAGGGCCAGGGCCAAGTATGAGCAGTTCTTC. This codes for CASSKRARAKYEQFF.

The chain carries TRBV15 and TRBJ2-1; 7 bases line up with TRBD1. The CDR3 runs to 12 residues. V lost 4 bases and J lost 10; bases outside the gene matches: 4. CDR1 is LNHNV and CDR2 is YYDKDF in the germline V gene (reference sequence). The DNA of the CDR3 is TGTGCCACCAGCATAGGGGGCAAGGAGCAGTTCTTC. Its protein product is CATSIGGKEQFF.

V gene TRBV7-2 combines with J gene TRBJ1-1; tentative D call: TRBD1 (6 bases). The germline CDR1 and CDR2 sequences are SGHTA and FQGNSA. Trimming stripped 5 bases from V and 6 bases from J, with 16 bases between. The CDR3 has 14 residues. The CDR3 nucleotides are TGTGCCAGCAGCGCAGGGGCCGCAATGCCTGAAGCTTTCTTT. Translated, it gives CASSAGAAMPEAFF. The variable domain in full, completed from reference TRBV7-2 and TRBJ1-1, reads GAGVSQSPSNKVTEKGKDVELRCDPISGHTALYWYRQSLGQGLEFLIYFQGNSAPDKSGLPSDRFSAERTGGSVSTLTIQRTQQEDSAVYLCASSAGAAMPEAFFGQGTRLTVV.

The gene calls are TRBV28 and TRBJ1-2; TRBD1 matches at 11 bases. Trimming took 4 bases from V and 8 from J; bases not matched to a gene: 12. There are 16 residues in the CDR3. Germline CDR1 reads MDHEN; CDR2 reads SYDVKM. The DNA of the CDR3 is TGTGCCAGCAGTTCCGGACAGGGGGCCTCTTTGGGCGGCTACACCTTC. Residues: CASSSGQGASLGGYTF.

As for this clone: Compared with germline, one end of the junction differs, possibly owing to a read error. V is TRBV7-9 and J is TRBJ2-3; 13 bases line up with TRBD2. Germline V gives CDR1 SEHNR, CDR2 FQNEAQ (reference sequence). The length of the CDR3 is 16 residues. CDR3 loop: CSSSLGTSGITDTQYF. The CDR3 nucleotides read TGTTCCAGCAGCTTAGGGACTAGCGGGATCACAGATACGCAGTATTTT.

The chain uses TRBV5-4 and TRBJ2-1; 12 bases agree with TRBD2. Trimming at V came to 4 bases and at J to 2 bases, leaving 13 bases not matched to a gene. The CDR3 is 19 residues long. Germline V gives CDR1 SGHNT, CDR2 YYREEE (reference sequence). The CDR3 protein is CASSPPDSSGGVPYNEQFF. Written as DNA, the CDR3 is TGTGCCAGCAGCCCCCCAGACTCTAGCGGGGGGGTACCCTACAATGAGCAGTTCTTC.

The V call is TRBV19, the J call TRBJ2-7; TRBD2 is a possible D gene (6 bases). The CDR3 is made up of 14 amino acids. Looked up from germline, CDR1 is LNHDA and CDR2 is SQIVND (reference sequence). V was clipped by 4 bases and J by 7 bases, with 17 bases between them. This CDR3 reads CASSKSGGVAEQYF. In DNA form, the CDR3 reads TGTGCCAGTAGTAAGAGCGGAGGGGTCGCGGAGCAGTACTTC.

V gene TRBV27 combines with J gene TRBJ2-1, with a possible D match to TRBD2 (6 bases). V was trimmed by 4 bases and J by 8 bases, leaving 24 bases between them. The germline V gene encodes CDR1 MNHEY and CDR2 SMNVEV (reference sequence). CDR3 length: 17 amino acids. This CDR3 reads CASSSGSGAGISDEQFF. The CDR3 DNA reads TGTGCCAGCAGTTCTGGGTCCGGGGCGGGAATTAGTGATGAGCAGTTCTTC.

The J gene is TRBJ2-7, the V gene TRBV5-1; 7 bases are a match to TRBD1. CDR1 is SGHRS and CDR2 is YFSETQ in the germline V gene. The CDR3 is 13 amino acids. V gave up 3 bases and J gave up 3 bases; unmatched junction bases: 3. The CDR3 DNA is TGCGCCAGCAGCTCCACAGGGGACTACGAGCAGTACTTC. Its protein product is CASSSTGDYEQYF.

The table lists this clone with a count of one. This sequence joins TRBV11-2 and TRBJ2-7; D is possibly TRBD2 (6 bases). CDR1 is SGHAT, CDR2 FQNNGV, per germline. This CDR3 spans 13 amino acids. V was pared by 6 bases and J by 5 bases, with 14 bases between. The chain's CDR3 is CASRNLGTHEQYF. The CDR3, as DNA: TGTGCCAGCAGAAACCTCGGGACTCACGAGCAGTACTTC.

V gene TRBV4-3 combines with J gene TRBJ1-5; tentatively, D is TRBD1 (5 bases). The CDR3 covers 15 residues. Germline V gives CDR1 LGHNA, CDR2 YSLEER. Trimming shortened V by 4 bases and J by 2 bases, and 12 bases separated the two germline ends. In nucleotides, the CDR3 is TGCGCCAGCAGCCTATTTCCGACAGGCAATCAGCCCCAGCATTTT. Amino acid sequence: CASSLFPTGNQPQHF.

V is TRBV9 and J is TRBJ1-4, with 9 bases matching TRBD1. Germline V CDR1 and CDR2: SGDLS, YYNGEE. The V segment lost 1 base and the J segment 8 bases; nucleotides outside the gene matches: 6. The CDR3 spans 15 residues. CDR3 in amino acids: CASSVTGTGLEKLFF. CDR3 coding DNA: TGTGCCAGCAGCGTAACCGGGACAGGGTTGGAAAAACTGTTTTTT. The whole variable domain, remainder taken from reference TRBV9 and TRBJ1-4, is DSGVTQTPKHLITATGQRVTLRCSPRSGDLSVYWYQQSLDQGLQFLIQYYNGEERAKGNILERFSAQQFPDLHSELNLSSLELGDSALYFCASSVTGTGLEKLFFGSGTQLSVL.

In this sample, this clone turned up once. One junction end disagrees with the germline gene, perhaps due to a read error. The sample has other DNA sequences that encode this CDR3 too. This chain uses TRBV6-6 with TRBJ1-1; D may be TRBD1 (5 bases). The CDR3 contains 14 residues. Germline V gene data show CDR1 as MNHNY and CDR2 as SVGAGI (reference sequence). The CDR3 spells CASSYSDMNTEAFF. CDR3 DNA: TGTGCCAGCAGTTACTCGGACATGAACACTGAGGCTTTCTTT.

This clone was counted between two and nine times. This chain uses TRBV6-5 with TRBJ2-7, with TRBD1 matching over 7 bases. CDR3 length: 13 amino acids. Trimming cost V 6 bases and J 1 base; bases outside gene matches: 3. Germline assignment: CDR1 MNHEY and CDR2 SVGAGI. DNA for the CDR3: TGTGCCAGCAGCACGGGACAGTCCTACGAGCAGTACTTC. The encoded protein is CASSTGQSYEQYF.

This chain uses TRBV5-6 with TRBJ2-2, with 9 bases aligning to TRBD2. Trimming at V came to 4 bases and at J to 5 bases, leaving 6 bases not matched to a gene. The CDR3 loop spans 15 amino acids. The germline V gene encodes CDR1 SGHDT and CDR2 YYEEEE. CDR3 coding DNA: TGTGCCAGCAGCCTGGGACTAGCTACGACCGGGGAGCTGTTTTTT. As protein: CASSLGLATTGELFF.

The chain uses TRBV23-1 and TRBJ1-6; D is perhaps TRBD1 (6 bases). TRBV23-1 is an ORF, and what it does is uncertain. The CDR3 has 19 residues. Trimming removed 3 bases at V and 5 bases at J, with 23 bases between. In DNA form, the CDR3 reads TGCGCCAGCAGTCATCGCCCGACAGGTCCCTCCACAAATAATTCACCCCTCCACTTT. It translates to CASSHRPTGPSTNNSPLHF.

This chain connects TRBV14 to TRBJ1-3; D is possibly TRBD1 (6 bases). The CDR3 covers 15 residues. Germline V gene sequence: CDR1 SGHDN, CDR2 FVKESK. V lost 1 base and J lost 6, with 13 bases in between. The CDR3 here is CASSQVGGLLNTIYF. The CDR3, as DNA: TGTGCCAGCAGCCAAGTAGGGGGTCTTTTAAACACCATATATTTT.